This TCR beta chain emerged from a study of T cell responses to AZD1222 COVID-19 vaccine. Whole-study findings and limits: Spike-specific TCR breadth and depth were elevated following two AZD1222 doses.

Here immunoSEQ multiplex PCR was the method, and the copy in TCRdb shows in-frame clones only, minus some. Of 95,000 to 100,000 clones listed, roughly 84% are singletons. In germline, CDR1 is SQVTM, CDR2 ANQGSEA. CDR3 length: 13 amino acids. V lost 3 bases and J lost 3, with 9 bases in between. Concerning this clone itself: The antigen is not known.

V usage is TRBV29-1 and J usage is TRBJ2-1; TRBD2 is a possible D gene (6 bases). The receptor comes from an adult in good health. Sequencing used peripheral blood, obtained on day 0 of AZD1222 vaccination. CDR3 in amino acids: CSVDETSYNEQFF. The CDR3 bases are TGCAGCGTTGATGAGACTAGCTACAATGAGCAGTTCTTC.